The T cell receptor beta chain under discussion was sequenced for a study of patients and donors after allogeneic stem cell transplantation. Only a few counts were recorded for this clonotype. Germline-derived CDR1 and CDR2 are MGHDK and SYGVNS. V was shortened by 1 base and J by 5 bases, with 8 bases between the two germline ends. The CDR3 loop spans 14 amino acids. TCRdb re-called the RT-PCR reads with MiXCR, one entry per CDR3 protein. The data hold 150,000 to 200,000 distinct CDR3 sequences, with 30% observed a single time. Sequenced material: blood, either unsorted or a sorted T cell fraction (not recorded which). The chain uses TRBV25-1 and TRBJ2-2; D is unclear. This sequence was found in a human donor who was either an allogeneic HSCT recipient or a stem cell or donor lymphocyte infusion donor (not recorded which). It is not recorded whose cells these are; they may come from a transplant donor. The CDR3 sequence is CASSELAFTGELFF. Here the CDR3 DNA reads TGTGCCAGCAGTGAATTGGCCTTTACCGGGGAGCTGTTTTTT.